This T cell receptor (beta chain) came from a study of T cell responses to AZD1222 COVID-19 vaccine. Produced via immunoSEQ multiplex PCR; TCRdb's table is partial and in-frame only. Here the sample spans about 73,000 clones, 89% being singletons. General study findings and limits: Spike-specific TCR breadth and depth rose after two AZD1222 doses. The donors showed a predominance of white British ancestry and of females, with possible underestimation of clonal diversity. Distributed over spike, vaccine-associated CD4 TCRs predominated at 160-218 and 743-854.

Details on this clone: Its cognate antigen is unknown.

This sequence originates from an adult who received the AZD1222 COVID-19 vaccine. This sample comprised peripheral blood, obtained 28 days after the second AZD1222 dose.

DNA for the CDR3: TGCGCCAGCAGCTTCGAGTGGCAGGTGAATGAGCAGTTCTTC. Residues: CASSFEWQVNEQFF. The V gene is TRBV5-1, the J gene TRBJ2-1; unclear D gene. The germline V gene has CDR1 SGHRS and CDR2 YFSETQ. Trimming left V 2 bases short and J 7 bases short, with 13 bases between. The CDR3 contains 14 residues.